Below, one T cell receptor beta chain is given with its context. Trimming cost V 0 bases and J 8 bases, with 8 bases left between them. The germline gives CDR1 LGHNA, CDR2 YSLEER. The CDR3 loop spans 13 amino acids. This entry is derived from a study of blood T cell repertoires in COVID-19. As for the study in general: PBMCs, B-cell-depleted T cells, or T cells provided the cDNA or gDNA that made up the material.

Recovered Cohort 3 donors showed two negative PCRs, clearance, or symptom resolution. In the authors' methods: Amplification of reference gene primers provided the estimated nucleated cell counts. Method: immunoSEQ multiplex PCR; TCRdb's copy keeps in-frame clones and lacks some. V and J calls plus clone size are reproduced from that table; the DNA served to infer D and trimming. The data show about 270,000 clones, about 87% seen once. This clonotype originated in a woman between 45 and 65 years old who had recovered from COVID-19. The sequencing sample was made of PBMCs or T cells enriched from blood (not recorded which). V usage is TRBV4-3 and J usage is TRBJ2-1; D might be TRBD1 (6 bases). The CDR3 region is CASSQEEGDEQFF. As DNA, the CDR3 is TGCGCCAGCAGCCAAGAAGAGGGGGATGAGCAGTTCTTC.